These 7 T cell receptor beta chains came from one sample sequenced in a study of blood T cell repertoires in COVID-19. Profiled with immunoSEQ multiplex PCR; TCRdb holds only in-frame clones, not every one. The table shows under 300,000 clones, with around 83% occurring only once. Source material: peripheral blood. These receptors came from a woman aged 35 to 49 who had recovered from COVID-19.

The rearrangement links TRBV15 to TRBJ2-3, with 9 bases identical to TRBD2. The germline V gene encodes CDR1 LNHNV and CDR2 YYDKDF (reference sequence). This CDR3 spans 16 amino acids. V gave up 8 bases and J gave up 4 bases; unmatched junction bases: 13. The CDR3 sequence is CATRLGGGGAADTQYF. In DNA form, the CDR3 reads TGTGCCACCCGCCTTGGGGGCGGGGGGGCCGCAGATACGCAGTATTTT.

V and J are TRBV6-5 and TRBJ1-5; 8 positions agree with TRBD1. CDR1 is MNHEY and CDR2 is SVGAGI in the germline V gene. The CDR3 extends over 15 amino acids. The V gene end was trimmed by 6 bases and the J gene end by 7 bases; junction bases not matched to a gene: 11. The CDR3 region has the DNA TGTGCCAGCAGGGTCCCGGGACAGGCGTCGCAGCCCCAGCATTTT. Translated, it gives CASRVPGQASQPQHF.

V gene TRBV2 combines with J gene TRBJ2-5; possible D gene TRBD1, 5 bases. The CDR3 loop spans 14 amino acids. The ends were cut back, 4 bases at V and 2 bases at J, with 11 bases in the middle. Per germline, CDR1 SNHLY and CDR2 FYNNEI. CDR3 amino acids: CASSVLTAQETQYF. CDR3 nucleotides: TGTGCCAGCAGTGTTTTGACAGCGCAAGAGACCCAGTACTTC.

The chain has TRBV6-5 and TRBJ2-7; 7 bases are shared with TRBD1. The CDR3 contains 15 residues. Per germline, CDR1 MNHEY and CDR2 SVGAGI. Germline trimming cut 5 bases from V and 1 base from J; bases unmatched to any gene: 8. The CDR3 nucleotides read TGTGCCAGCAGTCGCGACAGGGCCATATCCTACGAGCAGTACTTC. Its protein is CASSRDRAISYEQYF.

This rearrangement joins TRBV27 to TRBJ2-5; TRBD2 matches 7 bases. Germline CDR1 reads MNHEY; CDR2 reads SMNVEV (reference sequence). Trimming cost V 6 bases and J 4 bases; bases outside gene matches: 2. The CDR3 is 12 amino acids. The CDR3: CASRGGGETQYF. Here the CDR3 DNA reads TGTGCCAGCAGGGGCGGGGGAGAGACCCAGTACTTC.

The chain joins TRBV5-1 to TRBJ1-1, with D tentatively TRBD1 (6 bases). CDR1 SGHRS and CDR2 YFSETQ come from the germline V gene. The CDR3 runs 14 residues. Trimming left V 3 bases short and J 1 base short, with 10 bases between. The chain's CDR3 is CASSSLQGNTEAFF. In DNA form, the CDR3 reads TGCGCCAGCAGCTCACTACAGGGGAACACTGAAGCTTTCTTT.

In this sample, this clone turned up once. V usage is TRBV30 and J usage is TRBJ1-2, with 8 bases matching TRBD1. The CDR3 length is 15 residues. Germline trimming cut 0 bases from V and 7 bases from J; bases unmatched to any gene: 10. Germline values: CDR1 GTSNPN, CDR2 SVGIG (reference sequence). For the CDR3, the DNA is TGTGCCTGGAGTGTAGGGGGACAGGAGATCCGTGGCTACACCTTC. It translates to CAWSVGGQEIRGYTF.